This T cell receptor (beta chain) emerged from a study of cytotoxic CD8 clonotypes in ibrutinib-treated CLL. Study overall: The sample average was 255,043 productive templates and roughly 94,000 productive rearrangements.

Whole-study findings and limits: Baseline levels were approached again at progression, after clonality had risen at ibrutinib response.

CDR3 length: 13 residues. Germline loops: CDR1 SQVTM, CDR2 ANQGSEA. V was cut by 0 bases and J by 7 bases, with 12 bases left in between. Depth targeted 1 in 200,000 to 1 in 1 million T cells, averaging approximately 9.3x coverage per clonotype. Libraries were prepared by immunoSEQ multiplex PCR; TCRdb keeps only in-frame clonotypes and omits some of them. The sample lists over 200,000 clones, more than 65% occurring once. In regard to this clone: The antigen is not known.

The sample here was PBMCs, taken after 12 months of ibrutinib treatment. The V and J genes are TRBV29-1 and TRBJ1-2, with D hard to call. The source is a human donor with chronic lymphocytic leukemia. CDR3 sequence reads: CSVEDRGRGGYTF. CDR3 coding DNA: TGCAGCGTTGAAGATCGAGGACGTGGTGGCTACACCTTC.